This is a list of T cell receptor beta chains from one sample in a study of identical twins. TCRdb called the 5' RACE reads again in MiXCR, with one record for every CDR3 protein. This sample yields some 1,700,000 distinct CDR3 sequences, of which around 29% are seen a single time; 0.25% to 0.3% belongs to the top ten. The sequencing sample was made of cord blood. These receptors were collected from a newborn girl in good health. Both conserved end residues are part of each CDR3. The order of the fields is J gene, V gene, D gene, clone size, CDR3 protein, CDR3 DNA. A D gene is named only where the DNA matches it firmly. Size is omitted from some rows. Given values are once, few, many or a class for expanded clones.

TRBJ2-7 TRBV10-2 TRBD2 few CASRHTSGDPYEQYF TGCGCCAGCAGACACACTAGCGGGGACCCCTACGAGCAGTACTTC
TRBJ2-1 TRBV9 - few CASSVGHEQFF TGTGCCAGCAGCGTAGGCCATGAGCAGTTCTTC
TRBJ1-5 TRBV7-9 - - CASSWGQDQPQHF TGTGCCAGCAGCTGGGGGCAGGATCAGCCCCAGCATTTT
TRBJ1-1 TRBV20-1 TRBD1 few CSSTQGGAEAFF TGCAGTTCCACACAGGGGGGAGCTGAAGCTTTCTTT
TRBJ2-1 TRBV5-6 - few CASSVLATHSYNEQFF TGTGCCAGCAGCGTACTAGCTACCCACTCCTACAATGAGCAGTTCTTC
TRBJ2-3 TRBV3-1 - - CASSRAFTDTQYF TGTGCCAGCAGCCGAGCTTTCACAGATACGCAGTATTTT
TRBJ2-1 TRBV21-1 - few CASSKAGDGTYNEQFF TGTGCCAGCAGCAAAGCTGGTGACGGAACCTACAATGAGCAGTTCTTC
TRBJ2-7 TRBV27 TRBD2 - CASSRGTSVPYEQYF TGTGCCAGCAGTCGAGGGACTAGCGTCCCATACGAGCAGTACTTC
TRBJ1-6 TRBV5-1 - many CASSLAWDSPLHF TGTGCCAGCAGCTTGGCCTGGGATTCACCCCTCCACTTT
TRBJ1-2 TRBV20-1 - - CSARDIGSWNYDYTF TGCAGTGCTAGAGATATTGGGTCATGGAACTATGACTACACCTTC